This T cell receptor beta chain was recovered during a study of CD4 and CD8 cells across lung adenocarcinoma regions. A remark on this clonotype: An end of the junction does not agree with germline; a read error may underlie this.

The CDR3 has 15 amino acids. Germline V gene data show CDR1 as MNHEY and CDR2 as SMNVEV (reference sequence). MiXCR, run by TCRdb on the PCR reads, gives a single entry per CDR3 protein. Of 3,000 to 4,000 distinct CDR3 sequences listed, 50% to 60% are singletons. The rearrangement uses TRBV27 and TRBJ2-2; a possible D gene is TRBD2 (6 bases). Sequencing was carried out using CD4+ T cells from the center of a lung tumor. The TCR comes from a female donor with lung adenocarcinoma. The CD4 and CD8 labels of this study may be unreliable. The CDR3 protein is CASSLRTINTGEQFF. As DNA, the CDR3 is TGTGCCAGCAGTTTAAGGACTATCAACACCGGTGAGCAGTTTTTT.